This T cell receptor beta chain was retrieved from a study of blood T cell repertoires in COVID-19. Study details: The origin of the acute and convalescent COVID-19 samples was the United States, Italy and Spain.

Original handling: Estimates of nucleated cell counts were drawn from the amplification of reference gene primers. The method was immunoSEQ multiplex PCR; TCRdb's version includes in-frame clones alone and lacks a portion of them. V and J calls and clone size are those listed in that table; D and trimming were worked out from the DNA. The sample consists of more than 110,000 clones, about four fifths of them appearing once. Trimming cost V 4 bases and J 2 bases; bases outside gene matches: 5. CDR1 is SGHRS and CDR2 is YFSETQ in the germline V gene. CDR3 length: 14 residues. The V and J genes are TRBV5-1 and TRBJ2-7, with 8 bases lining up with TRBD1. This sequence originates from a man older than 75 with acute or convalescent COVID-19. Source material: peripheral blood. The CDR3 here is CASSQGQVAYEQYF. The DNA of the CDR3 is TGCGCCAGCAGCCAGGGACAGGTTGCCTACGAGCAGTACTTC. The variable domain in full, completed from reference TRBV5-1 and TRBJ2-7, reads KAGVTQTPRYLIKTRGQQVTLSCSPISGHRSVSWYQQTPGQGLQFLFEYFSETQRNKGNFPGRFSGRQFSNSRSEMNVSTLELGDSALYLCASSQGQVAYEQYFGPGTRLTVT.